The 12 T cell receptor beta chains given below trace back to one sample, sequenced in a study of blood T cell repertoires in COVID-19. Here immunoSEQ multiplex PCR was the method, and the copy in TCRdb shows in-frame clones only, minus some. Of 300,000 to 350,000 clones listed, roughly 84% are singletons. Sequencing was performed on PBMCs or T cells enriched from blood (not recorded which). The receptors shown here come from a woman in her twenties or thirties who had recovered from COVID-19.

V and J are TRBV27 and TRBJ1-2; 8 positions agree with TRBD1. Germline lookup yields CDR1 MNHEY and CDR2 SMNVEV (reference sequence). J gave up 8 bases and V 10 bases, and 9 bases lay outside the gene matches. The length of the CDR3 is 12 residues. The CDR3 is CATKGQAGGYTF. In nucleotides, the CDR3 is TGTGCCACCAAGGGACAGGCGGGAGGCTACACCTTC.

This clone appeared many times. This chain connects TRBV7-8 to TRBJ2-5; TRBD1 matches 7 bases. Germline-derived CDR1 and CDR2 are SGHVS and FQNEAQ. Germline trimming cut 5 bases from V and 6 bases from J; bases unmatched to any gene: 12. The CDR3 is 15 residues long. The DNA for the CDR3 is TGTGCCAGCAGCCCTTTACAGGGGCCGGGGCAGACCCAGTACTTC. It translates to CASSPLQGPGQTQYF.

The chain has TRBV6-5 and TRBJ2-7, with no clear D. The germline gives CDR1 MNHEY, CDR2 SVGAGI. This CDR3 is built from 13 residues. V lost 5 bases and J 0 bases, leaving 8 bases between the germline ends. The CDR3 coding sequence is TGTGCCAGCAGTCCTTCCGGCTCCTACGAGCAGTACTTC. This sequence encodes CASSPSGSYEQYF.

The J gene is TRBJ1-2, the V gene TRBV27, with TRBD1 as a possible D gene (6 bases). Trimming left V 6 bases short and J 2 bases short, with 19 bases between. This CDR3 region has 16 residues. CDR1 is MNHEY, CDR2 SMNVEV, per germline (reference sequence). CDR3 in amino acids: CASRSRTAYQNYGYTF. The DNA of the CDR3 is TGTGCCAGCAGATCCCGGACAGCATACCAAAACTATGGCTACACCTTC.

The chain uses TRBV27 and TRBJ1-5; 8 bases line up with TRBD1. The CDR3 totals 15 residues. J gave up 4 bases and V 8 bases, and 10 bases lay outside the gene matches. The V gene's germline CDR1 is MNHEY and CDR2 SMNVEV (reference sequence). CDR3 nucleotides: TGTGCCAGCTCTCCCCGGGACAGGAATAATCAGCCCCAGCATTTT. Amino acids: CASSPRDRNNQPQHF.

The chain is built from TRBV5-5 and TRBJ1-4; 10 nucleotides line up with TRBD1. V shed 2 bases and J 8 bases; nucleotides not matched to a gene: 3. This CDR3 spans 14 amino acids. Germline V gene data show CDR1 as SGHKS and CDR2 as YYEKEE (reference sequence). In DNA, the CDR3 is TGTGCCAGCAGCTTTGGGACAGGGGTAGAAAAACTGTTTTTT. Protein product: CASSFGTGVEKLFF.

The V gene is TRBV7-9, the J gene TRBJ2-1, with D unresolved. Germline CDR1 SEHNR, CDR2 FQNEAQ (reference sequence). With 6 bases removed from V and 4 bases from J, the gap between germline ends came to 4 bases. The CDR3 consists of 11 residues. The DNA for the CDR3 is TGTGCCAGCAGTAGATACAATGAGCAGTTCTTC. It encodes CASSRYNEQFF.

This rearrangement joins TRBV5-1 to TRBJ1-6; tentative D call: TRBD1 (5 bases). The CDR3 is 15 residues long. CDR1 is SGHRS, CDR2 YFSETQ, per germline. Trimming pared 4 bases from V and 7 bases from J, leaving 15 bases between. This CDR3 reads CASSLDGGTNSPLHF. The CDR3 DNA sequence: TGCGCCAGCAGCCTCGACGGGGGTACCAATTCACCCCTCCACTTT.

To note about this clone: Mismatch with germline at one junction end may stem from a read error. The V gene is TRBV7-9, the J gene TRBJ1-4, with D perhaps matching TRBD1 (6 bases). In germline, CDR1 is SEHNR, CDR2 FQNEAQ (reference sequence). This CDR3 is 14 amino acids long. The DNA of the CDR3 is TGTGCCAGCAGAACCGGGACAACTGATGAAAAACTGTTTTTT. This encodes CASRTGTTDEKLFF.

This chain uses TRBV2 with TRBJ2-1; 8 nucleotides agree with TRBD2. With 7 bases clipped from V and 6 bases from J, the junction kept 11 bases outside the gene matches. This CDR3 is built from 15 residues. CDR1 and CDR2 (germline): SNHLY, FYNNEI. The CDR3 is CASTTHGLASNEQFF. The CDR3 region has the DNA TGTGCCAGCACGACCCATGGACTAGCCAGCAATGAGCAGTTCTTC.

The chain carries TRBV27 and TRBJ2-1; D possibly corresponds to TRBD1 (6 bases). The CDR3 is 15 amino acids. Trimming took off 2 bases at V and 3 bases at J, with 11 bases between the two ends. CDR1 and CDR2 from the germline V gene are MNHEY and SMNVEV (reference sequence). The CDR3 DNA reads as TGTGCCAGCAGTTTAGGACAGACGCGCTACAATGAGCAGTTCTTC. It specifies CASSLGQTRYNEQFF.

The chain joins TRBV7-7 to TRBJ2-3; D might be TRBD2 (5 bases). There are 13 residues in the CDR3. The germline V and J ends were trimmed by 5 bases and 4 bases, with 10 bases remaining between them. Germline CDR1 reads SSHAT; CDR2 reads FNYEAQ (reference sequence). The CDR3 region has the DNA TGTGCCAGCAGCATCCGGGAATCAGATACGCAGTATTTT. Protein: CASSIRESDTQYF.